These T cell receptor beta chains were read from a single sample in a study of blood T cell repertoires in COVID-19. Only in-frame clones appear in the TCRdb table, and some are missing; sequencing was by immunoSEQ multiplex PCR. The repertoire includes hundreds of thousands of clones, around 90% of them detected once, and around 0.67% sits in the top ten. Input material: peripheral blood. The receptors shown here come from a human donor in a cohort sampled during active COVID-19. The CDR3 runs from the conserved cysteine through the conserved F or W. A D gene is named only where the DNA matches it firmly. Only some rows state a clone size, as once, few, many or a class for expanded clones.

cdr3_nt,cdr3_aa,v_call,j_call,clone_size,d_call
TGTGCCACCAGTGGCGGATTGTCCCCACGTGGCTACACCTTC,CATSGGLSPRGYTF,TRBV24-1,TRBJ1-2,NA,NA
TGTGCCAGCAGCCTGGGGGGACAAGAGACCCAGTACTTC,CASSLGGQETQYF,TRBV11-3,TRBJ2-5,NA,NA
TGTGCCAGCTCTTCGAGAGGGACAGGGGGGAACGAGCAGTACTTC,CASSSRGTGGNEQYF,TRBV28,TRBJ2-7,NA,TRBD1
TGTGCCAGCAGCTTTGTCCTAGCGGGGTCCTACGAGCAGTACTTC,CASSFVLAGSYEQYF,TRBV7-2,TRBJ2-7,NA,TRBD2
TGTGCCAGCAGCTCCTCCCTCGTCCTGAATGAGCAGTTCTTC,CASSSSLVLNEQFF,TRBV5-4,TRBJ2-1,NA,NA
TGTGCCAGCAGCTTAGAAGGTTTGATCCCCAGGGCTTTAGGAACAGATACGCAGTATTTT,CASSLEGLIPRALGTDTQYF,TRBV11-2,TRBJ2-3,NA,NA
TGTGCCAGCAGTTACTCGGACAACTCCTACGAGCAGTACTTC,CASSYSDNSYEQYF,TRBV6-2/TRBV6-3,TRBJ2-7,NA,NA
TGTGCCAGCAGTATCACTCAGGGATACGAGCAGTACTTC,CASSITQGYEQYF,TRBV28,TRBJ2-7,NA,NA
TGTGCCAGCAAACAGGGAACTAATGAAAAACTGTTTTTT,CASKQGTNEKLFF,TRBV27,TRBJ1-4,NA,NA
TGTGCCAGCAGCGTACTAGCGGGATACACAGATACGCAGTATTTT,CASSVLAGYTDTQYF,TRBV7-2,TRBJ2-3,NA,TRBD2
TGTGCCAGCAGCTTGGATCTCCTAGCGGGGACCTACAATGAGCAGTTCTTC,CASSLDLLAGTYNEQFF,TRBV5-4,TRBJ2-1,NA,TRBD2
TGTGCCAGCAGTAGAGGAGGATCCTCCTACGAGCAGTACTTC,CASSRGGSSYEQYF,TRBV6-6,TRBJ2-7,few,NA
TGTGCCAGCAGCTTCGCTTTGCAGGGCGGCACAGATACGCAGTATTTT,CASSFALQGGTDTQYF,TRBV7-2,TRBJ2-3,NA,NA
TGTGCTAGTGGTTTGGGACATAGCTCCTACAATGAGCAGTTCTTC,CASGLGHSSYNEQFF,TRBV12-5,TRBJ2-1,NA,NA
TGTGCCAGCTCACCACGGGGGACTGCTTCCTACGAGCAGTACTTC,CASSPRGTASYEQYF,TRBV18,TRBJ2-7,few,NA
TGTGCCAGTACCTTGGACAGGGATTATGGCTACACCTTC,CASTLDRDYGYTF,TRBV19,TRBJ1-2,NA,TRBD1
TGTGCCAGCAGCGGGACAGGGGGCTTGAGGACTGAAGCTTTCTTT,CASSGTGGLRTEAFF,TRBV7-9,TRBJ1-1,NA,TRBD1
TGCGCCAGCAGCCAAGATGGGGCGGGAGGCCGGACCTACGAGCAGTACTTC,CASSQDGAGGRTYEQYF,TRBV4-3,TRBJ2-7,NA,TRBD2
TGTGCCAGCAGCCTGGGACTAGCGGGGGGAGCATCCTACGAGCAGTACTTC,CASSLGLAGGASYEQYF,TRBV3-1/TRBV3-2,TRBJ2-7,once,TRBD2
TGTGCCAGCAGCCAGGTTGGGGGGACCTATGGCTACACCTTC,CASSQVGGTYGYTF,TRBV3-1/TRBV3-2,TRBJ1-2,NA,NA
TGTGCCAGCACCTCGGGGGGGGTTCAAGAGACCCAGTACTTC,CASTSGGVQETQYF,TRBV2,TRBJ2-5,NA,TRBD2
TGTGCCACCAGCCCGGGACATCTCTACGAGCAGTACTTC,CATSPGHLYEQYF,TRBV15,TRBJ2-7,NA,NA
TGTGCCAGCAGCCGTCTCACTAATGAAAAACTGTTTTTT,CASSRLTNEKLFF,TRBV11-2,TRBJ1-4,NA,NA
TGTGCCATCAGTGATCACAAGGGGACCTACGAGCAGTACTTC,CAISDHKGTYEQYF,TRBV10-3,TRBJ2-7,NA,NA
TGTGCCACCAGTCTACAGGGGGCCATATATTTT,CATSLQGAIYF,TRBV24-1,TRBJ1-3,NA,TRBD1
TGTGCCAGCAGCTTGGGGACTAGCGGCCGGGAGACCCAGTACTTC,CASSLGTSGRETQYF,TRBV5-4,TRBJ2-5,once,TRBD2
TGTGCCAGCAGTTACCCCAGGGGCAATCAGCCCCAGCATTTT,CASSYPRGNQPQHF,TRBV6-2/TRBV6-3,TRBJ1-5,NA,NA
TGTGCCAGCAGCGGGACAGGGTGGGGGTACAATGAGCAGTTCTTC,CASSGTGWGYNEQFF,TRBV9,TRBJ2-1,NA,TRBD1
TGTGCCAGCTCACCTGGGGGGGAGTCCTACGAGCAGTACTTC,CASSPGGESYEQYF,TRBV18,TRBJ2-7,NA,TRBD2
TGTGCCAGCAGTTACGAACGGGGGGGACGATACGAGCAGTACTTC,CASSYERGGRYEQYF,TRBV6-2/TRBV6-3,TRBJ2-7,NA,TRBD2
TGTGCCAGCAGTTTGCTAGCCCAGGAAGCTTTCTTT,CASSLLAQEAFF,TRBV28,TRBJ1-1,NA,NA
TGCGCCAGCAGCGGAACCGGAGCGGGGGGGGAGACCCAGTACTTC,CASSGTGAGGETQYF,TRBV4-1,TRBJ2-5,NA,TRBD2
TGTGCCAGCAGTATGTCGCCCCAGGTTTCTGGAAACACCATATATTTT,CASSMSPQVSGNTIYF,TRBV13,TRBJ1-3,NA,NA